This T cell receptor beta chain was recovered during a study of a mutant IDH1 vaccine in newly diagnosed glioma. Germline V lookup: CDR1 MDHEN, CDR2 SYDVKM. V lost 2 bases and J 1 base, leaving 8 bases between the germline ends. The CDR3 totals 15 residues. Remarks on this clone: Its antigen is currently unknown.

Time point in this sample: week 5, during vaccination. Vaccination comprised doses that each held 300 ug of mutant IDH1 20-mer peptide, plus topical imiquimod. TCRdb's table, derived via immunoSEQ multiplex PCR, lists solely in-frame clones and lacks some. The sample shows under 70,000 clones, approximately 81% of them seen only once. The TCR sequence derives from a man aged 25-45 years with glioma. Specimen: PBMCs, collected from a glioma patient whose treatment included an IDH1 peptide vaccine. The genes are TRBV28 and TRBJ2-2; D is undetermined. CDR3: CASSLDGMNTGELFF. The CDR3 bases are TGTGCCAGCAGTTTAGACGGAATGAACACCGGGGAGCTGTTTTTT. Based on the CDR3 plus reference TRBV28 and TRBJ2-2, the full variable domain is DVKVTQSSRYLVKRTGEKVFLECVQDMDHENMFWYRQDPGLGLRLIYFSYDVKMKEKGDIPEGYSVSREKKERFSLILESASTNQTSMYLCASSLDGMNTGELFFGEGSRLTVL.